Below, one TCR beta chain is given with its context. Its antigen target is currently unknown. No clone much larger than this one lies a single base away; base qualities are absent. This sample stems from a study of blood T cell repertoires in COVID-19 (dated by TCRdb to the early 2020s). Background for the entire study: Samples covering the acute and convalescent phases of COVID-19 were provided by collaborators in the United States, Italy and Spain. Sample metadata almost always included a de-identified subject ID, COVID-19 status, age in years and sex. The prospective study material was composed of cDNA or gDNA derived from T cells, B-cell-depleted T cells, or PBMCs. The samples were drawn from two sources: the first 160 participants of the ongoing ImmuneRACE study, and over 950 subjects contributed by 6 global collaborators. The dataset comprised deeply sampled blood TCRbeta repertoires from subjects exposed to, actively infected with, or recovered from COVID-19. The repertoires were made available in a free public database intended to serve as a resource for research on the immune response to SARS-CoV-2. Where available, HLA class I and class II types were taken from metadata supplied by the sample provider and were not determined by assay-based typing. Broad study findings and their caveats: The quantity of clinical and demographic metadata differed by source and by participant and was supplied without curation.

Samples from volunteer blood donors who had recovered from COVID-19 were contributed by a second Seattle source. Each collaborating institution followed its own protocols to collect whole blood in K2EDTA tubes. For TCRbeta analysis, collaborators shipped samples as frozen whole blood, isolated PBMCs, or DNA extracted from either of those sample types. The immunoSEQ Assay, a bias-controlled multiplex PCR, was used to amplify TCRbeta CDR3 regions from genomic DNA. The authors' pipeline ran thus. Nucleated cell counts per sample were estimated from amplification of reference gene primers within the assay. To quantify the absolute abundance of each unique TCRbeta CDR3 rearrangement, sequence reads were collapsed and filtered. Productive Simpson clonality was computed per sample as the square root of Simpson's diversity index over productive rearrangements. The table comes from immuneACCESS by way of TCRdb, which keeps in-frame sequences with V and J called. Part of the clones is missing from these tables; in studies checked, under half for an unresolved V gene and the rest for unknown reasons. V and J calls and clone size are given by that table; D and trimming were obtained from the DNA. Within this sample are approximately 170,000 clones, with about 85% of them counted one time only. Roughly 1.1% of the sample is taken by the ten largest.

The CDR1 and CDR2 encoded by the germline V gene are ENHRY and SYGVKD. Counted from cysteine to phenylalanine, this CDR3 has 14 amino acids. Of all the DNA, just the CDR3 is kept, 42 bases in frame from base 1. Trimming removed 6 bases from V and 5 bases from J, leaving 11 bases between the germline ends. The chain employs TRBV10-3 and TRBJ1-6; no D gene call is confident. The sequence came from a man in his 60s who had recovered from COVID-19. Sample: peripheral blood. The CDR3 here reads CAIRGVRDNSPLHF. Read as DNA, the sequence is TGTGCCATCAGGGGTGTGAGGGATAATTCACCCCTCCACTTT.